These 2 T cell receptor beta chains originate from one sample sequenced in a study of vaccination and CD4 T cells after COVID-19. Sequencing of cultured CD4+ T cell DNA used the Oncomine TCR Beta short-read assay. TCRdb ran MiXCR on the PCR reads and lists one entry per CDR3 protein. The sample lists about 16,000 distinct CDR3 sequences, about 63% seen once, with 9.5% to 15% in the top ten. These receptors have no known antigen. Treatment defined: 10-day PBMC culture with coronavirus spike peptide pools or control peptides (ViraFEST assay). Sequenced input: CD4+ T cells from blood, cultured in vitro. Source of these receptors: a human donor who had recovered from COVID-19.

The rearrangement uses TRBV3-1 and TRBJ1-2; possible D gene TRBD1, 5 bases. Per germline, CDR1 LGHDT and CDR2 YNNKEL (reference sequence). The V end lost 3 bases, the J end lost 8 bases, and 16 bases lay between the germline ends. The CDR3 is 14 residues long. CDR3 nucleotide sequence: TGTGCCAGCAGCCACTTAGTCAGGGCGGGAGGCTACACCTTC. Translation gives CASSHLVRAGGYTF.

The chain links TRBV7-2 to TRBJ1-2; 11 nucleotides agree with TRBD1. The V and J ends lost 5 bases and 4 bases, in that order; junction bases with no gene match: 6. CDR1 SGHTA and CDR2 FQGNSA come from the germline V gene. The CDR3 loop spans 15 amino acids. CDR3 protein: CASSPRTGGIYGYTF. The CDR3 bases are TGTGCCAGCAGCCCTCGGACAGGGGGCATCTATGGCTACACCTTC. The full variable domain, with the rest looked up from reference TRBV7-2 and TRBJ1-2, is GAGVSQSPSNKVTEKGKDVELRCDPISGHTALYWYRQSLGQGLEFLIYFQGNSAPDKSGLPSDRFSAERTGGSVSTLTIQRTQQEDSAVYLCASSPRTGGIYGYTFGSGTRLTVV.